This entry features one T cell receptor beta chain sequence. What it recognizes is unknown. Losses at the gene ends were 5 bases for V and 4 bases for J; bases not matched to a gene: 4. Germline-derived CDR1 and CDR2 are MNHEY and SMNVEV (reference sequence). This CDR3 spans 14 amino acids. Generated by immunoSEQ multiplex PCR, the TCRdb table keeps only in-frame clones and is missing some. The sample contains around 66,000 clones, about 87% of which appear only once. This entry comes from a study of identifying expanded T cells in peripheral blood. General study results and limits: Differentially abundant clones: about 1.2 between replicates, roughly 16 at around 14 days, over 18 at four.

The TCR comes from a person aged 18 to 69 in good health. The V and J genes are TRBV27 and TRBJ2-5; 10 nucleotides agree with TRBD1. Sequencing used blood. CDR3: CASSLGQGGETQYF. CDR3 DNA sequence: TGTGCCAGCAGTCTCGGACAGGGGGGAGAGACCCAGTACTTC.